A single sample gave rise to the 23 T cell receptor beta chains below, sequenced in a study of CD8+ T cells in alopecia areata (dated by TCRdb to the late 2010s). What this sample's treatment or condition label stands for: oral pan-JAK inhibitor, 5-10 mg twice daily. Library preparation was by the immunoSEQ multiplex PCR assay. RNA was extracted from all samples and reverse transcribed into cDNA, which served as template for TCR sequencing. In TCRdb, the immuneACCESS table is reduced to in-frame sequences with V and J assigned. These tables do not hold every clone; where another copy was compared, an unresolved V gene accounts for under half, and the others remain unexplained. The table for this sample lists a few hundred thousand clones; about two fifths of them were counted only once. The top ten constitute around 0.48% of the sample. The source material was CD4+ T cells sorted from blood, sampled at roughly week 30, from a patient treated with tofacitinib. The receptors were gathered from a human donor with alopecia areata.

This clone has a count of ten or more. The chain employs TRBV29-1 and TRBJ2-3; the match to TRBD1 covers 11 bases. The junction had 5 bases not matched to a gene; V was cut back by 5 bases and J by 4 bases. Germline CDR1 reads SQVTM; CDR2 reads ANQGSEA. The CDR3 has 14 amino acids. Here the CDR3 DNA reads TGCAGCGTTACTGGACAGGGGGCAGCAGATACGCAGTATTTT. It encodes CSVTGQGAADTQYF.

This clone was seen more than once but under ten times. This sequence joins TRBV4-2 and TRBJ2-3; perhaps TRBD2 as D (6 bases). Germline V gene sequence: CDR1 LGHNA, CDR2 YNFKEQ. The germline V and J ends were trimmed by 3 bases and 2 bases, with 12 bases remaining between them. CDR3 length equals 15 residues. The CDR3 reads CASSQRDSHTDTQYF. The CDR3 DNA follows: TGTGCCAGCAGCCAGCGGGACTCCCACACAGATACGCAGTATTTT.

This chain joins TRBV5-1 and TRBJ2-2; D not certain. V gave up 4 bases and J gave up 1 base, with 14 bases separating them. Per germline, CDR1 SGHRS and CDR2 YFSETQ. The CDR3 extends over 16 amino acids. DNA for the CDR3: TGCGCCAGCAGCCCAAGACCCAAGATGAACACCGGGGAGCTGTTTTTT. It codes for CASSPRPKMNTGELFF.

This clone was detected only a few times. This sequence joins TRBV19 and TRBJ1-2, with D perhaps matching TRBD1 (5 bases). The length of the CDR3 is 14 residues. The germline CDR1 and CDR2 sequences are LNHDA and SQIVND (reference sequence). The V end was cut by 7 bases, the J end by 3 bases, with 15 bases between. CDR3 coding DNA: TGTGCCAGTACCGATAAGGGACGGCACTATGGCTACACCTTC. Protein: CASTDKGRHYGYTF.

This chain links TRBV15 with TRBJ2-6; D is perhaps TRBD2 (5 bases). Germline CDR1 is LNHNV and CDR2 is YYDKDF (reference sequence). The CDR3 consists of 13 residues. V was clipped by 6 bases and J by 7 bases, with 10 bases between them. The CDR3 protein is CATRREGANVLTF. The CDR3 region has the DNA TGTGCCACCAGGAGGGAAGGTGCCAACGTCCTGACTTTC. Combining the CDR3 with reference TRBV15 and TRBJ2-6 gives the whole variable domain DAMVIQNPRYQVTQFGKPVTLSCSQTLNHNVMYWYQQKSSQAPKLLFHYYDKDFNNEADTPDNFQSRRPNTSFCFLDIRSPGLGDTAMYLCATRREGANVLTFGAGSRLTVL.

The sample holds a few counts of this clone. This chain connects TRBV6-1 to TRBJ1-5, with 9 bases matching TRBD1. This CDR3 contains 16 residues. Trimming took 3 bases from V and 4 from J; bases not matched to a gene: 7. Germline CDR1 reads MNHNS; CDR2 reads SASEGT. CDR3 DNA sequence: TGTGCCAGCAGTGAGGGGGACAGGGTGAGGAATCAGCCCCAGCATTTT. Its protein is CASSEGDRVRNQPQHF.

This clone was counted only a few times. CDR3 nucleotide sequence: TGTGCCAGCAGCCCGCGTCGGGGCACAGATACGCAGTATTTT. This encodes CASSPRRGTDTQYF. The chain links TRBV9 to TRBJ2-3, with D unresolved. Per the germline V gene, CDR1 is SGDLS and CDR2 is YYNGEE. V was clipped by 4 bases and J by 1 base, with 10 bases between them. This CDR3 has 14 residues.

V usage is TRBV30 and J usage is TRBJ1-1; weak D call: TRBD1 (5 bases). Trimming removed 2 bases from V and 6 bases from J, with 16 bases in between. The CDR3 is 14 amino acids. Germline loops: CDR1 GTSNPN, CDR2 SVGIG (reference sequence). The CDR3: CAWSSMGRGAEAFF. DNA for the CDR3: TGTGCCTGGAGTTCTATGGGGCGCGGAGCTGAAGCTTTCTTT.

The table lists this clone with a few counts. The V call is TRBV5-4, the J call TRBJ2-3; D uncertain. This CDR3 has 13 amino acids. V lost 4 bases and J lost 6, with 12 bases in between. CDR1 and CDR2 from the germline V gene are SGHNT and YYREEE (reference sequence). CDR3 sequence reads: CASSHNSADTQYF. The CDR3 DNA is TGTGCCAGCAGCCATAACAGCGCGGATACGCAGTATTTT. The variable domain in full, completed from reference TRBV5-4 and TRBJ2-3, reads ETGVTQSPTHLIKTRGQQVTLRCSSQSGHNTVSWYQQALGQGPQFIFQYYREEENGRGNFPPRFSGLQFPNYSSELNVNALELDDSALYLCASSHNSADTQYFGPGTRLTVL.

This clone was counted a few times. V gene TRBV19 combines with J gene TRBJ1-1; tentative D call: TRBD1 (5 bases). Trimming stripped 0 bases from V and 4 bases from J, with 15 bases between. Germline V gene lookup returns CDR1 LNHDA and CDR2 SQIVND (reference sequence). The CDR3 length is 16 residues. For the CDR3, the DNA is TGTGCCAGTAGTATAGATGGTGTAGGGGTGGGCACTGAAGCTTTCTTT. As protein: CASSIDGVGVGTEAFF.

In this sample, this clone turned up a few times. The chain employs TRBV6-5 and TRBJ1-2; D not resolved. The CDR3 totals 14 residues. Trimming removed 0 bases at V and 6 bases at J, with 11 bases between. Germline CDR1 MNHEY, CDR2 SVGAGI. The CDR3 region has the DNA TGTGCCAGCAGTTACTCAGGGATTCAGGATGGCTACACCTTC. Translated, it gives CASSYSGIQDGYTF.

V and J are TRBV11-2 and TRBJ2-3; 8 bases fit TRBD1. The germline V gene encodes CDR1 SGHAT and CDR2 FQNNGV. The ends lost 0 bases at V and 1 base at J; junction bases unmatched: 0. The CDR3 covers 15 residues. For the CDR3, the DNA is TGTGCCAGCAGCTTAGAGGGACAGGGCACAGATACGCAGTATTTT. Its translation is CASSLEGQGTDTQYF.

This chain uses TRBV28 with TRBJ2-5; no firm D call. Germline CDR1 and CDR2: MDHEN and SYDVKM. Trimming left V 8 bases short and J 2 bases short, with 12 bases between. The CDR3 has 13 amino acids. The CDR3 loop reads CASGLHLQETQYF. The CDR3 DNA is TGTGCCAGCGGCCTACACCTTCAAGAGACCCAGTACTTC.

In its sample, this clone was seen many times. The rearrangement uses TRBV5-1 and TRBJ2-7, with 7 bases matching TRBD2. In germline, CDR1 is SGHRS, CDR2 YFSETQ. The CDR3 totals 13 residues. J was trimmed by 3 bases and V by 2 bases; bases with no gene match: 2. The CDR3 loop reads CASSFSGNYEQYF. The DNA for the CDR3 is TGCGCCAGCAGCTTCAGCGGGAACTACGAGCAGTACTTC. Full variable domain (outside the CDR3, taken from reference TRBV5-1 and TRBJ2-7): KAGVTQTPRYLIKTRGQQVTLSCSPISGHRSVSWYQQTPGQGLQFLFEYFSETQRNKGNFPGRFSGRQFSNSRSEMNVSTLELGDSALYLCASSFSGNYEQYFGPGTRLTVT.

CDR3 sequence: CASSYGRGVTDTQYF. The DNA for the CDR3 is TGTGCCAGCAGCTACGGGAGGGGTGTCACAGATACGCAGTATTTT. V is TRBV7-9 and J is TRBJ2-3; 8 bases line up with TRBD2. V lost 4 bases and J lost 2; bases outside the gene matches: 5. This CDR3 spans 15 amino acids. In germline, CDR1 is SEHNR, CDR2 FQNEAQ (reference sequence). The whole variable domain, remainder taken from reference TRBV7-9 and TRBJ2-3, is DTGVSQNPRHKITKRGQNVTFRCDPISEHNRLYWYRQTLGQGPEFLTYFQNEAQLEKSRLLSDRFSAERPKGSFSTLEIQRTEQGDSAMYLCASSYGRGVTDTQYFGPGTRLTVL.

This clone was counted only a few times. The V and J genes are TRBV29-1 and TRBJ1-3; 8 bases map to TRBD1. This CDR3 spans 14 amino acids. The germline V gene encodes CDR1 SQVTM and CDR2 ANQGSEA. V lost 6 bases, J lost 0 bases, and 4 bases stayed unmatched. The CDR3 region has the DNA TGCAGCGTAGAGGACAGGGTCTCTGGAAACACCATATATTTT. Protein: CSVEDRVSGNTIYF.

In this sample, this clone turned up a few times. The chain is built from TRBV5-5 and TRBJ1-1; D ambiguous. V shed 1 base and J shed 0 bases, with 7 bases lying between them. The CDR3 totals 14 residues. In germline, CDR1 is SGHKS, CDR2 YYEKEE (reference sequence). CDR3 amino acids: CASSLNTLNTEAFF. CDR3 sequence (DNA): TGTGCCAGCAGCTTGAACACTTTGAACACTGAAGCTTTCTTT.

A few counts support this clone. V gene TRBV6-5 combines with J gene TRBJ1-6; D may be TRBD1 (5 bases). V was clipped by 4 bases and J by 7 bases, with 11 bases between them. CDR3 length equals 14 residues. The germline V gene has CDR1 MNHEY and CDR2 SVGAGI. The CDR3 region has the DNA TGTGCCAGCAGTTCAGACGGGGGAAATTCACCCCTCCACTTT. Translating it yields CASSSDGGNSPLHF.

V usage is TRBV11-2 and J usage is TRBJ2-3, with D perhaps TRBD1 or TRBD2 (5 bases each). The CDR3 runs to 15 residues. The germline V gene encodes CDR1 SGHAT and CDR2 FQNNGV. V shed 4 bases and J shed 2 bases, with 13 bases lying between them. This CDR3 is CASSSGTIVTDTQYF. Here the CDR3 DNA reads TGTGCCAGCAGCTCCGGGACGATTGTCACAGATACGCAGTATTTT.

The chain carries TRBV29-1 and TRBJ1-2, with a possible D match to TRBD1 (6 bases). The CDR3 contains 11 residues. CDR1 is SQVTM and CDR2 is ANQGSEA in the germline V gene. Trimming left V 7 bases short and J 6 bases short, with 12 bases between. Here the CDR3 DNA reads TGCAGCGGTGGGACACCCGATGGCTACACCTTC. This sequence encodes CSGGTPDGYTF.

In this sample, this clone turned up once. This rearrangement joins TRBV25-1 to TRBJ1-6, with D perhaps matching TRBD1 (5 bases). The CDR3 sequence is 17 residues long. Germline-derived CDR1 and CDR2 are MGHDK and SYGVNS. V lost 2 bases to trimming and J lost 7 bases, with 18 bases between them. CDR3 sequence: CASSEPPGVRINSPLHF. The CDR3, as DNA: TGTGCCAGCAGTGAACCACCGGGGGTTCGGATAAATTCACCCCTCCACTTT.

The chain combines TRBV5-1 with TRBJ2-3; D call uncertain. Deletions cut 0 bases from V and 0 bases from J, with 5 bases between. The germline CDR1 and CDR2 sequences are SGHRS and YFSETQ. There are 14 residues in the CDR3. The CDR3 reads CASSLADSTDTQYF. The CDR3 coding sequence is TGCGCCAGCAGCTTGGCAGATAGCACAGATACGCAGTATTTT.

This clone turned up a few times. The rearrangement joins TRBV10-3 to TRBJ1-1; D perhaps matches TRBD1 (5 bases). Germline V gives CDR1 ENHRY, CDR2 SYGVKD. Between the trimmed V and J ends, which lost 3 bases and 11 bases, there was a span of 19 bases. The CDR3 loop spans 14 amino acids. CDR3 DNA sequence: TGTGCCATCAGTGACCCCCTTGGGACGCGGGGGGCTTTCTTT. Its protein product is CAISDPLGTRGAFF.